These 30 T cell receptor beta chains were sequenced from one sample in a study of identical twins. From the 5' RACE reads, TCRdb called clonotypes with MiXCR, one entry per CDR3 protein. This table holds roughly 240,000 distinct CDR3 sequences, roughly 7% found once. The data were also submitted as part of a second study, on yellow fever vaccine responses in identical twins.

The sequenced material came from memory (CD45RO+) T cells sorted from blood. These receptors were obtained from a woman in her late teens or twenties in good health.

This clonotype has more than one count but fewer than ten. The chain carries TRBV7-9 and TRBJ2-5, with 10 positions matching TRBD2. The trim removed 8 bases at V and 5 bases at J, leaving 5 bases unmatched. The length of the CDR3 is 13 residues. CDR1 and CDR2 from the germline V gene are SEHNR and FQNEAQ (reference sequence). The CDR3 is CASGLAGDETQYF. The CDR3, as DNA: TGTGCCAGCGGGCTAGCGGGAGATGAGACCCAGTACTTC.

This clonotype turned up a few times. The chain recombines TRBV29-1 with TRBJ1-1; D gene uncertain. Germline values: CDR1 SQVTM, CDR2 ANQGSEA. The length of the CDR3 is 11 residues. The ends were cut back, 3 bases at V and 10 bases at J, with 12 bases in the middle. The CDR3 nucleotides read TGCAGCGTTGAGAAGGGAGTGGGAGCTTTCTTT. Protein: CSVEKGVGAFF.

This clonotype appeared a few times. CDR3 coding DNA: TGTGCCACCAGTGGAGGGACAGGGTATGGCTACACCTTC. As protein: CATSGGTGYGYTF. This rearrangement joins TRBV24-1 to TRBJ1-2, with TRBD1 matching over 9 bases. V lost 5 bases, J lost 5 bases, and 2 bases stayed unmatched. Germline V CDR1 and CDR2: KGHDR, SFDVKD. The CDR3 has 13 amino acids.

This clonotype was recorded many times. The genes are TRBV7-8 and TRBJ1-1; D unclear. This CDR3 has 16 amino acids. CDR1 is SGHVS and CDR2 is FQNEAQ in the germline V gene. V was cut by 0 bases and J by 6 bases, with 17 bases left in between. This CDR3 is CASSLARTRQLSEAFF. Written as DNA, the CDR3 is TGTGCCAGCAGCTTAGCGCGAACCCGCCAATTATCTGAAGCTTTCTTT.

This chain links TRBV29-1 with TRBJ2-1, with TRBD1 identical over 11 bases. This CDR3 comprises 14 residues. With V trimmed by 6 bases and J by 10 bases, 11 bases remained unmatched. The germline V gene encodes CDR1 SQVTM and CDR2 ANQGSEA. The CDR3, as DNA: TGCAGCGTCGGGGGGGGACAGGGGGTCCACGAGCAGTTCTTC. Protein product: CSVGGGQGVHEQFF.

This clonotype has at least ten counts. V and J are TRBV6-1 and TRBJ1-6; no reliable D call. The CDR3 loop spans 16 amino acids. V dropped 6 bases and J dropped 0 bases, with 12 bases sitting between them. Germline V gene data show CDR1 as MNHNS and CDR2 as SASEGT. The CDR3 loop is CASSASGSSYNSPLHF. In DNA, the CDR3 is TGTGCCAGCAGCGCGTCGGGGAGCTCCTATAATTCACCCCTCCACTTT.

The table lists this clonotype with many counts. The chain has TRBV7-8 and TRBJ1-1; D is uncertain. V lost 2 bases, J lost 0 bases, and 16 bases lay in between. The CDR3 is 17 amino acids. Germline CDR1 reads SGHVS; CDR2 reads FQNEAQ. The CDR3 spells CASSLRNPGAMNTEAFF. CDR3 DNA: TGTGCCAGCAGCTTAAGAAATCCCGGAGCTATGAACACTGAAGCTTTCTTT.

Many counts were recorded for this clonotype. This rearrangement joins TRBV28 to TRBJ1-5, with TRBD1 identical over 7 bases. Germline CDR1 reads MDHEN; CDR2 reads SYDVKM. V lost 6 bases and J lost 6; bases outside the gene matches: 14. This CDR3 comprises 16 residues. The CDR3 DNA reads TGTGCCAGCAGCCGCAAAAGAGACAGGGCTCTTCAGCCCCAGCATTTT. Amino acids: CASSRKRDRALQPQHF. The full variable domain, its missing parts supplied by reference TRBV28 and TRBJ1-5, is DVKVTQSSRYLVKRTGEKVFLECVQDMDHENMFWYRQDPGLGLRLIYFSYDVKMKEKGDIPEGYSVSREKKERFSLILESASTNQTSMYLCASSRKRDRALQPQHFGDGTRLSIL.

The rearrangement links TRBV5-1 to TRBJ2-6; D is perhaps TRBD1 or TRBD2 (5 bases each). V lost 0 bases and J 0 bases, leaving 10 bases between the germline ends. Germline CDR1 SGHRS, CDR2 YFSETQ. This CDR3 has 17 residues. The CDR3 coding sequence is TGCGCCAGCAGCTTGGAGGGACGGCTCTCTGGGGCCAACGTCCTGACTTTC. Protein: CASSLEGRLSGANVLTF.

This clonotype was seen many times. The V call is TRBV6-5, the J call TRBJ1-6; tentatively, D is TRBD1 (6 bases). Trimming took off 0 bases at V and 9 bases at J, with 15 bases between the two ends. CDR3 length: 16 amino acids. CDR1 and CDR2 (germline): MNHEY, SVGAGI. CDR3 DNA sequence: TGTGCCAGCAGTTACTCGTTAACAGGGATGTCTTCACCCCTCCACTTT. Translation: CASSYSLTGMSSPLHF.

This clonotype was found a few times. The chain recombines TRBV11-2 with TRBJ1-6; no reliable D call. V lost 1 base and J 7 bases, leaving 8 bases between the germline ends. The germline V gene has CDR1 SGHAT and CDR2 FQNNGV. The CDR3 runs to 14 residues. CDR3: CASSLAPTNSPLHF. The CDR3 coding sequence is TGTGCCAGCAGCTTAGCACCGACGAATTCACCCCTCCACTTT. The full variable domain, completed using reference TRBV11-2 and TRBJ1-6, is EAGVAQSPRYKIIEKRQSVAFWCNPISGHATLYWYQQILGQGPKLLIQFQNNGVVDDSQLPKDRFSAERLKGVDSTLKIQPAKLEDSAVYLCASSLAPTNSPLHFGNGTRLTVT.

This clonotype was observed a handful of times. V is TRBV28 and J is TRBJ2-2, with D tentatively TRBD1 (6 bases). The V gene's germline CDR1 is MDHEN and CDR2 SYDVKM. The CDR3 is 16 residues long. V shed 2 bases and J shed 2 bases, with 12 bases lying between them. The CDR3 nucleotides are TGTGCCAGCAGTTTAACCCAGGGGATAAACACCGGGGAGCTGTTTTTT. This translates into CASSLTQGINTGELFF. Filled out from reference TRBV28 and TRBJ2-2, the complete variable domain reads DVKVTQSSRYLVKRTGEKVFLECVQDMDHENMFWYRQDPGLGLRLIYFSYDVKMKEKGDIPEGYSVSREKKERFSLILESASTNQTSMYLCASSLTQGINTGELFFGEGSRLTVL.

This clonotype was detected ten times or more. The chain employs TRBV9 and TRBJ2-2; 9 nucleotides line up with TRBD2. This CDR3 has 20 residues. Germline loops: CDR1 SGDLS, CDR2 YYNGEE. Trimming cost V 0 bases and J 0 bases; bases outside gene matches: 12. In nucleotides, the CDR3 is TGTGCCAGCAGCGTAGTAGCTAGCGGGGAGGTTCCCGCGAACACCGGGGAGCTGTTTTTT. This encodes CASSVVASGEVPANTGELFF. The entire variable domain, with the rest obtained from reference TRBV9 and TRBJ2-2, is as follows: DSGVTQTPKHLITATGQRVTLRCSPRSGDLSVYWYQQSLDQGLQFLIQYYNGEERAKGNILERFSAQQFPDLHSELNLSSLELGDSALYFCASSVVASGEVPANTGELFFGEGSRLTVL.

This clonotype was detected a few times. This sequence joins TRBV11-2 and TRBJ1-1; D is undetermined. The germline CDR1 and CDR2 sequences are SGHAT and FQNNGV. Between the trimmed V and J ends, which lost 4 bases and 1 base, there was a span of 22 bases. CDR3 length equals 18 residues. CDR3 sequence reads: CASSSGKLFSSENTEAFF. The CDR3 DNA sequence: TGTGCCAGCAGCTCCGGAAAGCTTTTTAGTTCAGAGAACACTGAAGCTTTCTTT. Drawing the rest from reference TRBV11-2 and TRBJ1-1, the complete variable domain is EAGVAQSPRYKIIEKRQSVAFWCNPISGHATLYWYQQILGQGPKLLIQFQNNGVVDDSQLPKDRFSAERLKGVDSTLKIQPAKLEDSAVYLCASSSGKLFSSENTEAFFGQGTRLTVV.

The chain recombines TRBV20-1 with TRBJ1-2, with a weak D call TRBD1 (6 bases). Germline CDR1 DFQATT, CDR2 SNEGSKA (reference sequence). Trimming removed 3 bases from V and 1 base from J, with 9 bases in between. The CDR3 has 13 residues. The CDR3 sequence: CSASQGGNYGYTF. For the CDR3, the DNA is TGCAGTGCTAGTCAAGGGGGTAACTATGGCTACACCTTC.

The genes are TRBV15 and TRBJ1-1; 7 bases line up with TRBD1. The CDR3 extends over 16 amino acids. CDR1 is LNHNV, CDR2 YYDKDF, per germline (reference sequence). The trim removed 1 base at V and 1 base at J, leaving 6 bases unmatched. The CDR3 DNA reads as TGTGCCACCAGCAGAGGAGGGGGCAGGGGGAACACTGAAGCTTTCTTT. It codes for CATSRGGGRGNTEAFF.

This clonotype was seen at least ten times. The gene calls are TRBV3-1 and TRBJ1-5, with a tentative D call TRBD1 (6 bases). The CDR3 runs to 14 residues. Germline assignment: CDR1 LGHDT and CDR2 YNNKEL (reference sequence). V lost 9 bases and J 3 bases, leaving 15 bases between the germline ends. The CDR3 protein is CASSHRADNQPQHF. The CDR3 nucleotides are TGTGCCAGTTCACACAGGGCGGACAATCAGCCCCAGCATTTT.

The chain joins TRBV5-1 to TRBJ1-1; a weak D match, TRBD1 (5 bases). Germline values: CDR1 SGHRS, CDR2 YFSETQ. V lost 3 bases and J lost 5, with 17 bases in between. This CDR3 has 15 amino acids. CDR3 protein: CASSSNWGSGTEAFF. The CDR3, as DNA: TGCGCCAGCAGCTCCAATTGGGGGAGTGGGACTGAAGCTTTCTTT.

Many counts were recorded for this clonotype. The J gene is TRBJ2-4, the V gene TRBV10-2, with D possibly being TRBD1 (6 bases). V was shortened by 3 bases and J by 0 bases, with 9 bases between the two germline ends. The germline V gene has CDR1 WSHSY and CDR2 SAAADI. The CDR3 is 15 residues long. CDR3 DNA: TGCGCCAGCAGTGATTGGGACATAGCCAAAAACATTCAGTACTTC. Translating it yields CASSDWDIAKNIQYF.

This clonotype showed up just a few times. This chain connects TRBV27 to TRBJ2-7, with D possibly being TRBD1 (5 bases). The CDR3 is 14 amino acids. Trimming took 2 bases from V and 3 from J, leaving 11 bases between them. Germline CDR1 is MNHEY and CDR2 is SMNVEV (reference sequence). CDR3 bases: TGTGCCAGCAGTTTAAACGGACAAAACTACGAGCAGTACGTC. Protein sequence: CASSLNGQNYEQYV.

The chain has TRBV28 and TRBJ1-6; D ambiguous. In germline, CDR1 is MDHEN, CDR2 SYDVKM. This CDR3 has 13 amino acids. V gave up 1 base and J gave up 9 bases, with 7 bases separating them. The CDR3 loop is CASSLSRFSPLHF. CDR3 nucleotides: TGTGCCAGCAGTTTATCCCGGTTTTCACCCCTCCACTTT.

This clonotype was seen a few times. Germline is not matched at one junction end, which may reflect a read error. The J gene is TRBJ2-1, the V gene TRBV20-1; the match to TRBD2 covers 13 bases. The CDR3 totals 17 residues. From germline, CDR1 is DFQATT and CDR2 SNEGSKA (reference sequence). The CDR3 DNA sequence: TGCTGTGCTAGGGGAGGACTAGCGGGAGCCTCCTACAATGAGCAGTTCTTC. Its protein is CCARGGLAGASYNEQFF.

This clonotype was counted at least ten times. The V call is TRBV5-1, the J call TRBJ1-5; maybe TRBD1 (6 bases). The CDR3 is 13 residues long. V was shortened by 3 bases and J by 7 bases, with 11 bases between the two germline ends. Germline values: CDR1 SGHRS, CDR2 YFSETQ. CDR3 residues: CASSSHQGQPQHF. The CDR3 DNA reads TGCGCCAGCAGCTCCCACCAGGGGCAGCCCCAGCATTTT. The full variable domain, completed using reference TRBV5-1 and TRBJ1-5, is KAGVTQTPRYLIKTRGQQVTLSCSPISGHRSVSWYQQTPGQGLQFLFEYFSETQRNKGNFPGRFSGRQFSNSRSEMNVSTLELGDSALYLCASSSHQGQPQHFGDGTRLSIL.

In this sample, this clonotype turned up a few times. CDR3 loop: CASIAVNTGELFF. CDR3 nucleotides: TGTGCTAGTATAGCGGTGAACACCGGGGAGCTGTTTTTT. The rearrangement links TRBV12-5 to TRBJ2-2; perhaps TRBD2 as D (6 bases). The ends were cut back, 8 bases at V and 1 base at J, with 8 bases in the middle. Germline V lookup: CDR1 LGHNT, CDR2 FRNRAP. CDR3 length equals 13 residues.

In this sample, this clonotype turned up a few times. The V gene is TRBV14, the J gene TRBJ2-3; 9 nucleotides align to TRBD2. V gave up 3 bases and J gave up 0 bases; unmatched junction bases: 4. Germline V gene data show CDR1 as SGHDN and CDR2 as FVKESK. This CDR3 has 16 amino acids. The CDR3 spells CASSHRLAASTDTQYF. The CDR3, as DNA: TGTGCCAGCAGCCATCGACTAGCGGCTAGCACAGATACGCAGTATTTT.

At least ten counts were recorded for this clonotype. The chain carries TRBV7-8 and TRBJ2-3; 8 positions match TRBD2. There are 15 residues in the CDR3. Germline V gene sequence: CDR1 SGHVS, CDR2 FQNEAQ. The J segment lost 4 bases and the V segment lost 2 bases, leaving 5 bases of the junction unmatched. CDR3 DNA sequence: TGTGCCAGCAGCTTAAGTAGCGGGATCGCAGATACGCAGTATTTT. The encoded protein is CASSLSSGIADTQYF.

This clonotype came up many times. The rearrangement uses TRBV5-1 and TRBJ2-5, with D possibly being TRBD2 (5 bases). The CDR3 loop spans 16 amino acids. The V end lost 0 bases, the J end lost 5 bases, and 17 bases lay between the germline ends. The germline V gene has CDR1 SGHRS and CDR2 YFSETQ. CDR3 protein: CASSLAVRGSTETQYF. CDR3 nucleotide sequence: TGCGCCAGCAGCTTGGCAGTTCGGGGTAGTACGGAGACCCAGTACTTC.

This clonotype was counted ten times or more. The chain combines TRBV10-3 with TRBJ2-1; D possibly corresponds to TRBD2 (6 bases). The V and J ends lost 3 bases and 9 bases respectively, with 18 bases between them. Germline V gene sequence: CDR1 ENHRY, CDR2 SYGVKD. This CDR3 has 15 amino acids. In DNA form, the CDR3 reads TGTGCCATCAGTGACTACGGCGGAGGGCCCGGTGAGCAGTTCTTC. Its protein product is CAISDYGGGPGEQFF.

At least ten counts were recorded for this clonotype. The CDR3 loop reads CSNPLGGTIKSNTEAFF. The CDR3 DNA is TGCAGTAATCCCTTGGGGGGTACGATAAAATCGAACACTGAAGCTTTCTTT. The chain carries TRBV20-1 and TRBJ1-1, with D maybe TRBD1 (5 bases). Germline assignment: CDR1 DFQATT and CDR2 SNEGSKA (reference sequence). This CDR3 region has 17 residues. The ends were cut back, 8 bases at V and 1 base at J, with 26 bases in the middle.

This clonotype was seen a handful of times. CDR3 amino acids: CSARSPGQGESYEQYF. CDR3 nucleotides: TGCAGTGCTAGATCACCGGGACAGGGGGAATCCTACGAGCAGTACTTC. J is TRBJ2-7 and V is TRBV20-1; 11 nucleotides match TRBD1. Germline V CDR1 and CDR2: DFQATT, SNEGSKA (reference sequence). The trim removed 2 bases at V and 1 base at J, leaving 7 bases unmatched. The CDR3 totals 16 residues.